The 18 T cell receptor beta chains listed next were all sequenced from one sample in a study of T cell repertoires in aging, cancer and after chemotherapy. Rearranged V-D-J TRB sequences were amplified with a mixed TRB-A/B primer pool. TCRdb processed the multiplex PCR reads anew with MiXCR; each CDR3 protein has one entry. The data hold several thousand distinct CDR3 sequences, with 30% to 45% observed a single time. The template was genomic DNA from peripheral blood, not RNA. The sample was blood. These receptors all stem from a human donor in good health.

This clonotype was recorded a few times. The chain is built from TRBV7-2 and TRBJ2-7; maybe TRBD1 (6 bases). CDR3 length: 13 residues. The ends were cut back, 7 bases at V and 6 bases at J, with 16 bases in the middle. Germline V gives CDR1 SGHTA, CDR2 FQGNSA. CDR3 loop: CASNHRDTLEQYF. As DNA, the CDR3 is TGTGCCAGCAACCATCGGGACACCCTCGAGCAGTACTTC.

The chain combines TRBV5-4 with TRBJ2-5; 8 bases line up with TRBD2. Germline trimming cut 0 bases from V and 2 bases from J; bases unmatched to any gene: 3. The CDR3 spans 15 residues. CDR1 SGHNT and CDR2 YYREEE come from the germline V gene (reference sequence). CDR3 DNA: TGTGCCAGCAGCTTGGACGGGGGGGCTCAAGAGACCCAGTACTTC. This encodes CASSLDGGAQETQYF. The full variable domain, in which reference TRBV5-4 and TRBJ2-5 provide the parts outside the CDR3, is ETGVTQSPTHLIKTRGQQVTLRCSSQSGHNTVSWYQQALGQGPQFIFQYYREEENGRGNFPPRFSGLQFPNYSSELNVNALELDDSALYLCASSLDGGAQETQYFGPGTRLLVL.

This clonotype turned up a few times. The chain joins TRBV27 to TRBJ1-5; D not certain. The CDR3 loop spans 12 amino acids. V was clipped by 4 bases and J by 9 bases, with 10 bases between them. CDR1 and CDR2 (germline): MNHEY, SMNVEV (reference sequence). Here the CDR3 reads CASSSTSRPQHF. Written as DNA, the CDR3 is TGTGCCAGCAGTTCCACATCCCGGCCCCAGCATTTT.

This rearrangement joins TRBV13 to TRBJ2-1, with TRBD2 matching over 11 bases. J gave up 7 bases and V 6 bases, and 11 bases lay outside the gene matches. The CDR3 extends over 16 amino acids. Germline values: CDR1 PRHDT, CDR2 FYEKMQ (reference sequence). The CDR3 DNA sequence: TGTGCCAGCAGTAAACTAGCGGGGGCCTCCGGGAATGAGCAGTTCTTC. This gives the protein CASSKLAGASGNEQFF.

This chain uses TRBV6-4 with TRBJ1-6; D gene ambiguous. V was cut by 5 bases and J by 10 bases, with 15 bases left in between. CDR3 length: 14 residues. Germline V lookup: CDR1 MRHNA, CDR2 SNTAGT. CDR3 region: CASSKTVLGSPLHF. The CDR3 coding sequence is TGTGCCAGCAGTAAAACAGTTCTTGGATCACCCCTCCACTTT.

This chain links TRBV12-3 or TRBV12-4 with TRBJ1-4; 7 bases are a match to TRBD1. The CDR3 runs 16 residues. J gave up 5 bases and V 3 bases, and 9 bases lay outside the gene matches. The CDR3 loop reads CASSLVPQGKNEKLFF. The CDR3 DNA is TGTGCCAGCAGTTTGGTCCCACAGGGGAAGAATGAAAAACTGTTTTTT.

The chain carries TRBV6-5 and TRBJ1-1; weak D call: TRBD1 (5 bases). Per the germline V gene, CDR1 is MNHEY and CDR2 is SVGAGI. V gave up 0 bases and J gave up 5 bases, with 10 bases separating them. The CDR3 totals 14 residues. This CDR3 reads CASSYSPGRTEAFF. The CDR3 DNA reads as TGTGCCAGCAGTTACTCGCCAGGGAGGACTGAAGCTTTCTTT.

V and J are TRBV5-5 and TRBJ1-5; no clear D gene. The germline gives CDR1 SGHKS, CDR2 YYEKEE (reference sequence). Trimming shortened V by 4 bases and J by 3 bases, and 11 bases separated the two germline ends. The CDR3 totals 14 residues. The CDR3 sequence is CASSKVGLNQPQHF. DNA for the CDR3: TGTGCCAGCAGCAAGGTGGGTCTCAATCAGCCCCAGCATTTT.

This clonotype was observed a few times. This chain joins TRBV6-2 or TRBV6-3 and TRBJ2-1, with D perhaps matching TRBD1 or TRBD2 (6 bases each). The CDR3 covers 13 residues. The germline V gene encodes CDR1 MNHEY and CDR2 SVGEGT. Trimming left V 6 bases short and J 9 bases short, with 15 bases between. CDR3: CASRSPGGLEQFF. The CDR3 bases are TGTGCCAGCAGAAGTCCTGGGGGGCTTGAGCAGTTCTTC.

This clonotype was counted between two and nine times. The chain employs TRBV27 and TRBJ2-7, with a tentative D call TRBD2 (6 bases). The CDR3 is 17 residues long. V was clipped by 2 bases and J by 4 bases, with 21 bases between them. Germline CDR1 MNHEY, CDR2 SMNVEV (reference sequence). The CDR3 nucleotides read TGTGCCAGCAGTTTAAGAGGGGCGGGACGAGAAAGATACGAGCAGTACTTC. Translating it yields CASSLRGAGRERYEQYF.

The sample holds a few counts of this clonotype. The CDR3 region has the DNA TGTGCCTGGAGTGTAGGTCAAGGGGCCGATCGGCCCCAGCATTTT. It encodes CAWSVGQGADRPQHF. V and J are TRBV30 and TRBJ1-5; the D gene is possibly TRBD1 (5 bases). The germline gives CDR1 GTSNPN, CDR2 SVGIG (reference sequence). Deletions cut 0 bases from V and 9 bases from J, with 18 bases between. The CDR3 covers 15 residues.

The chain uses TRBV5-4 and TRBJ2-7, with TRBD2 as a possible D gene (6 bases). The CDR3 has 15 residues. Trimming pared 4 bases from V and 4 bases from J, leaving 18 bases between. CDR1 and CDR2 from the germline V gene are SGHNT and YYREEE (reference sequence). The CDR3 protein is CASSDGTRNQYEQYF. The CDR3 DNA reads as TGTGCCAGCAGCGACGGGACTCGGAACCAATACGAGCAGTACTTC. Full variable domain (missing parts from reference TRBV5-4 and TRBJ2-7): ETGVTQSPTHLIKTRGQQVTLRCSSQSGHNTVSWYQQALGQGPQFIFQYYREEENGRGNFPPRFSGLQFPNYSSELNVNALELDDSALYLCASSDGTRNQYEQYFGPGTRLTVT.

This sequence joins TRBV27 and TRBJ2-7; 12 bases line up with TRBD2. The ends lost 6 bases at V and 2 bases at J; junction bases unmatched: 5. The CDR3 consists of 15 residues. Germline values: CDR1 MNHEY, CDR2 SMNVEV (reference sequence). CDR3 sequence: CASRGRTSGTYEQYF. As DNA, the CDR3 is TGTGCCAGCAGGGGACGGACTAGCGGGACCTACGAGCAGTACTTC.

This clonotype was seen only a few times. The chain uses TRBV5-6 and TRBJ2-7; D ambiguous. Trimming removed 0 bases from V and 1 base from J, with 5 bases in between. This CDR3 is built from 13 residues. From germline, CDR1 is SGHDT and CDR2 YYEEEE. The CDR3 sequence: CASSLVGSYEQYF. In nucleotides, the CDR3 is TGTGCCAGCAGCTTGGTGGGTTCCTACGAGCAGTACTTC. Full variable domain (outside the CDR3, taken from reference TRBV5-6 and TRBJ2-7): DAGVTQSPTHLIKTRGQQVTLRCSPKSGHDTVSWYQQALGQGPQFIFQYYEEEERQRGNFPDRFSGHQFPNYSSELNVNALLLGDSALYLCASSLVGSYEQYFGPGTRLTVT.

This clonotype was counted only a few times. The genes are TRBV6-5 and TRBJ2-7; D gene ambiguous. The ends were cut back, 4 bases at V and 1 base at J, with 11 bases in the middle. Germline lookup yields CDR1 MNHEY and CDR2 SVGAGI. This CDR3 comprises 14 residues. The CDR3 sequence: CASSSLDDSYEQYF. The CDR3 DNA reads TGTGCCAGCAGTTCCCTAGACGATTCCTACGAGCAGTACTTC.

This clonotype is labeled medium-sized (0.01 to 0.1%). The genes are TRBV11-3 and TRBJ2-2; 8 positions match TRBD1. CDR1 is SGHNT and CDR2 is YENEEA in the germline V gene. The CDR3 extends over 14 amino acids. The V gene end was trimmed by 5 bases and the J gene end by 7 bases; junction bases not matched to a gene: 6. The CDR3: CASSPGQGYGELFF. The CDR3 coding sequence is TGTGCCAGCAGCCCTGGACAGGGTTACGGGGAGCTGTTTTTT.

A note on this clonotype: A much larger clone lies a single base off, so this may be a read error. This CDR3 is CSVEAGRQPQEMNF. The CDR3 bases are TGCAGCGTTGAGGCTGGTCGGCAGCCCCAGGAGATGAACTTC. V usage is TRBV29-1 and J usage is TRBJ1-2; D gene uncertain. The CDR3 is 14 residues long. Germline lookup yields CDR1 SQVTM and CDR2 ANQGSEA.

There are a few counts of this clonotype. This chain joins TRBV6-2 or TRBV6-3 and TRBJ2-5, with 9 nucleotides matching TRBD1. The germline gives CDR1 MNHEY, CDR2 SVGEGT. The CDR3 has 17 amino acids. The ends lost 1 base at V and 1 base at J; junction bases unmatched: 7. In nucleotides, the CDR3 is TGTGCCAGCAGTTACTTTGGACAGGGGAGGGTCCAAGAGACCCAGTACTTC. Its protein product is CASSYFGQGRVQETQYF.